This T cell receptor (beta chain) emerged from a study of tumor-infiltrating lymphocytes in primary liver carcinoma. The researchers obtained blood RNA from unsorted whole blood and also extracted germline DNA. After removal of 4 bases from V and 8 bases from J, the junction contained 7 bases not matched to a gene. This CDR3 region has 16 residues. Per the germline V gene, CDR1 is MGHRA and CDR2 is YSYEKL. Production of TCR beta cDNA used approximately 480 ng total RNA together with a constant-region primer. Each TCR beta library was derived from three nested multiplex PCR rounds that employed slightly modified ARM-PCR. Amplification in the first two PCR rounds was performed using TRBV1-TRBV30 forward primers and a C-beta reverse primer for 10 cycles each. One entry per CDR3 protein, called by TCRdb with MiXCR from the multiplex PCR reads. The table records hundreds of thousands of distinct CDR3 sequences, 60% to 80% of them present only once.

This clonotype occurred many times. Antigen: not known. Study results and limitations: Tumor tissue displayed a significantly greater top-250-clone fraction than blood (p = 0.039).

The source material was peripheral blood. This sequence was found in a man in his forties with primary liver carcinoma and hepatitis B virus infection. The chain links TRBV4-1 to TRBJ1-6, with 11 bases identical to TRBD1. The DNA for the CDR3 is TGCGCCAGCAGCCGAGGACAGGGGGCCCGTGATTCACCCCTCCACTTT. Its translation is CASSRGQGARDSPLHF.